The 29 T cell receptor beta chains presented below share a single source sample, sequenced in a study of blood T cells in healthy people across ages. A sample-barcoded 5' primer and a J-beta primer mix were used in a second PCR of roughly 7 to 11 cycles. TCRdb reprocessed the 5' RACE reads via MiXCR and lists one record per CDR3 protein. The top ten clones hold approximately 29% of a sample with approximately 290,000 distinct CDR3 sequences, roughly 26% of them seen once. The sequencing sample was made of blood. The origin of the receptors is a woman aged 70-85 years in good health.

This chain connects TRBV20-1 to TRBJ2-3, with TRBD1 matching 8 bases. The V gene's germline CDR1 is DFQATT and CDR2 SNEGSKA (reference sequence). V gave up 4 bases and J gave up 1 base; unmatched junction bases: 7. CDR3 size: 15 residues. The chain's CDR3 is CSAKDRGWGTDTQYF. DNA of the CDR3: TGCAGTGCTAAAGACAGGGGTTGGGGCACAGATACGCAGTATTTT.

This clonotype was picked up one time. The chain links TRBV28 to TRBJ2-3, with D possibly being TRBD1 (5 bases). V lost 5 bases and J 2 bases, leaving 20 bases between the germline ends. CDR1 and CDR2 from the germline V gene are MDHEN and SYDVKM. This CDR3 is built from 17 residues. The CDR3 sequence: CASSSFPGQKHTDTQYF. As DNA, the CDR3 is TGTGCCAGCAGTAGCTTTCCAGGGCAGAAACACACAGATACGCAGTATTTT.

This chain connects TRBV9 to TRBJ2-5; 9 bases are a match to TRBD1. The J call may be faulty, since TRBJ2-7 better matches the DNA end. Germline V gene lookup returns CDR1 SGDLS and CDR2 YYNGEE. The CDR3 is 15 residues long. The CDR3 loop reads CASSPRGTGTHEQYF. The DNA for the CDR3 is TGTGCCAGCAGCCCTCGGGGGACAGGGACCCACGAGCAGTACTTC.

In nucleotides, the CDR3 is TGTGCCAGCAGTAGCCCGACAGGGGCCAAAAACATTCAGTACTTC. Its translation is CASSSPTGAKNIQYF. The chain combines TRBV28 with TRBJ2-4; 7 nucleotides agree with TRBD1. V gave up 5 bases and J gave up 1 base; unmatched junction bases: 5. Germline V gene lookup returns CDR1 MDHEN and CDR2 SYDVKM. The CDR3 totals 15 residues.

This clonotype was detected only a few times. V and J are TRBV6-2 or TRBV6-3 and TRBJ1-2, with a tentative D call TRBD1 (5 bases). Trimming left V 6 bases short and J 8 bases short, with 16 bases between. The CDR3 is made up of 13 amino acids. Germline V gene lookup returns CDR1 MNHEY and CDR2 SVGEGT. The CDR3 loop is CASSPRAGKGYTF. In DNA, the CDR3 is TGTGCCAGCAGCCCCCGGGCAGGGAAAGGCTACACCTTC.

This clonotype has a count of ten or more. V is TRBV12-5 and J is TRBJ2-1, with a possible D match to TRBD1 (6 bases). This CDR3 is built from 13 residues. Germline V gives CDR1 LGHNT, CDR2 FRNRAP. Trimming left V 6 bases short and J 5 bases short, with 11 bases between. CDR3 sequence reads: CASGGTKHNEQFF. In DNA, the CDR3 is TGTGCTAGTGGAGGGACAAAGCACAATGAGCAGTTCTTC.

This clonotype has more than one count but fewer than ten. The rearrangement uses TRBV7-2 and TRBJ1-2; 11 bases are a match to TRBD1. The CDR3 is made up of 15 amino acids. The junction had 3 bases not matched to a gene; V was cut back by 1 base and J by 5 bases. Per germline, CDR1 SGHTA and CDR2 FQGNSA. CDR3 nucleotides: TGTGCCAGCAGCTTAGTGGGACAGGGGGTGTATGGCTACACCTTC. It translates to CASSLVGQGVYGYTF. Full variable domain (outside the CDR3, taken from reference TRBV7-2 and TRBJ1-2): GAGVSQSPSNKVTEKGKDVELRCDPISGHTALYWYRQSLGQGLEFLIYFQGNSAPDKSGLPSDRFSAERTGGSVSTLTIQRTQQEDSAVYLCASSLVGQGVYGYTFGSGTRLTVV.

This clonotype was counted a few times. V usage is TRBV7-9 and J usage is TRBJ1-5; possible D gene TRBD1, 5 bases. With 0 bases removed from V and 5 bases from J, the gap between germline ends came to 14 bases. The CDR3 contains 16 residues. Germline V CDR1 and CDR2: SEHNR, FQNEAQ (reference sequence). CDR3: CASSLASGGWDQPQHF. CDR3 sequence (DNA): TGTGCCAGCAGCTTAGCCTCCGGGGGTTGGGATCAGCCCCAGCATTTT.

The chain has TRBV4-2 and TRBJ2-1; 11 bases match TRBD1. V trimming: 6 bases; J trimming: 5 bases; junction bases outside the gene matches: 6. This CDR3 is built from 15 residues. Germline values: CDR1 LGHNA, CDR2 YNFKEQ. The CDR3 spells CASSKGDRGDNEQFF. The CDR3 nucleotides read TGTGCCAGCAGTAAGGGGGACAGGGGGGACAATGAGCAGTTCTTC.

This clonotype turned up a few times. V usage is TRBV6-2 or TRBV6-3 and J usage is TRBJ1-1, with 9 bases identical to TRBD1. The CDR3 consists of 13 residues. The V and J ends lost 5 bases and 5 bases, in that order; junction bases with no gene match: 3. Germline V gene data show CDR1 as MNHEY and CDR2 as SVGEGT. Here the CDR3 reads CASSGQGWTEAFF. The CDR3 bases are TGTGCCAGCAGTGGACAGGGGTGGACTGAAGCTTTCTTT.

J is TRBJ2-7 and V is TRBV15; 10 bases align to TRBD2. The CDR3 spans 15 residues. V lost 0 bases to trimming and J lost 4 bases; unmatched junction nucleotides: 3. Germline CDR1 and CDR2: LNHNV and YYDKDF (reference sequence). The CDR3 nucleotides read TGTGCCACCAGCAGAGATGATAGCGGGAGGTACGAGCAGTACTTC. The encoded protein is CATSRDDSGRYEQYF.

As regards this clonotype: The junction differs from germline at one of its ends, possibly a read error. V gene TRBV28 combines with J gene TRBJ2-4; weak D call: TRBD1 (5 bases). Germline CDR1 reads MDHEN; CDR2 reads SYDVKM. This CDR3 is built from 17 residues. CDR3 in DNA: TGTGCCAGCAGTTATACAGGCCAGAAGAAAGGCAAAAACATTCACTACTTC. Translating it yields CASSYTGQKKGKNIHYF.

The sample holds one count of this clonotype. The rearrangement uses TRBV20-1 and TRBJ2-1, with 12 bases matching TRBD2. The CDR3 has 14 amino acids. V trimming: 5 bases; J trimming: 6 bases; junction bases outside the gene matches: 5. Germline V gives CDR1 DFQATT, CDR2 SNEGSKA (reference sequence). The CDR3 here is CSASGTSGFNEQFF. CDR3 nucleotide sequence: TGCAGTGCTTCCGGGACTAGCGGGTTCAATGAGCAGTTCTTC.

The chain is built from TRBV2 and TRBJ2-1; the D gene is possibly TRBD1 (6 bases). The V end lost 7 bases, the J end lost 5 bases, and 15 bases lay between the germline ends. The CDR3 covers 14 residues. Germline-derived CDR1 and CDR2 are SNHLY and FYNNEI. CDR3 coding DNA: TGTGCCAGCACCCACCCGGACAGCAACAATGAGCAGTTCTTC. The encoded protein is CASTHPDSNNEQFF.

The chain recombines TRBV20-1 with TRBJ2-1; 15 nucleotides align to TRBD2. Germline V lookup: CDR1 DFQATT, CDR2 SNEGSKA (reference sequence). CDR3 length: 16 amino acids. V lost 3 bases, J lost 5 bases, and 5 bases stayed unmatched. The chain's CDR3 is CSASRTSGRVHNEQFF. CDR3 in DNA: TGCAGTGCTAGCAGGACTAGCGGGAGGGTACACAATGAGCAGTTCTTC.

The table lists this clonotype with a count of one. This CDR3 is CASRTREGRGETQYF. In DNA, the CDR3 is TGTGCCAGCAGAACACGGGAGGGCCGAGGGGAGACCCAGTACTTC. The chain has TRBV5-4 and TRBJ2-5; 8 positions match TRBD2. Germline V gene data show CDR1 as SGHNT and CDR2 as YYREEE (reference sequence). This CDR3 has 15 residues. V lost 5 bases, J lost 5 bases, and 11 bases stayed unmatched.

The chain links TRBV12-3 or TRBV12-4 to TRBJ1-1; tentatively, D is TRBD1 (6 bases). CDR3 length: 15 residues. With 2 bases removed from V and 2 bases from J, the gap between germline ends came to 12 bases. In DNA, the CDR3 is TGTGCCAGCAGTTTAACCACAGGGACCAACACTGAAGCTTTCTTT. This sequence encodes CASSLTTGTNTEAFF.

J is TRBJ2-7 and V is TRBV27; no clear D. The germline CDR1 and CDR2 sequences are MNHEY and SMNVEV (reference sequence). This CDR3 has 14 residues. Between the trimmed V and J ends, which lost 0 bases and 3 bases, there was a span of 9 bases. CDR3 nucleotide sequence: TGTGCCAGCAGTTTATCCCCCGCTTACTACGAGCAGTACTTC. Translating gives CASSLSPAYYEQYF.

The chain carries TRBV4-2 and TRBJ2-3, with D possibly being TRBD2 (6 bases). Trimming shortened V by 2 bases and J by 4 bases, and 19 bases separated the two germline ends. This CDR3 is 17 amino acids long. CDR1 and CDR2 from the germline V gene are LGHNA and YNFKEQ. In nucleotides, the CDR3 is TGTGCCAGCAGCCAAAATCGACTGAACGGAGGGCCAGATACGCAGTATTTT. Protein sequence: CASSQNRLNGGPDTQYF.

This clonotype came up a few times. The DNA of the CDR3 is TGTGCCAGCAGCTTTGCGTACAATGAGCAGTTCTTC. It yields the protein CASSFAYNEQFF. This chain links TRBV7-2 with TRBJ2-1; D unclear. CDR1 and CDR2 from the germline V gene are SGHTA and FQGNSA. V lost 3 bases to trimming and J lost 4 bases, with 4 bases between them. The CDR3 spans 12 residues.

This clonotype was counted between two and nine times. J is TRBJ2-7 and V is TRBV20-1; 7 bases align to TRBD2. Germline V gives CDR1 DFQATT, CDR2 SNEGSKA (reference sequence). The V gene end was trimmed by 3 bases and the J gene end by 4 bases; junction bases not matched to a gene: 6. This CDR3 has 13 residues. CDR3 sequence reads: CSASYGGKYEQYF. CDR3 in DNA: TGCAGTGCTAGTTACGGGGGGAAGTACGAGCAGTACTTC.

In nucleotides, the CDR3 is TGTGCCAGCAGGCTGGACAGGGGGCGGAACACCGGGGAGCTGTTTTTT. Amino acids: CASRLDRGRNTGELFF. The J gene is TRBJ2-2, the V gene TRBV2; 11 bases are a match to TRBD1. The CDR3 runs to 16 residues. With 6 bases clipped from V and 1 base from J, the junction kept 4 bases outside the gene matches. Germline loops: CDR1 SNHLY, CDR2 FYNNEI.

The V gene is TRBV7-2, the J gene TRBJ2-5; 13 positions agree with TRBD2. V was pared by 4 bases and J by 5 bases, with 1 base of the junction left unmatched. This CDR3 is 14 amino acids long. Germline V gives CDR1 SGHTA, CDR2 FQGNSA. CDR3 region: CASSWTSGSETQYF. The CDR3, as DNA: TGTGCCAGCAGCTGGACTAGCGGGAGCGAGACCCAGTACTTC. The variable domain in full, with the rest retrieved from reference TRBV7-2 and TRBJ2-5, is GAGVSQSPSNKVTEKGKDVELRCDPISGHTALYWYRQSLGQGLEFLIYFQGNSAPDKSGLPSDRFSAERTGGSVSTLTIQRTQQEDSAVYLCASSWTSGSETQYFGPGTRLLVL.

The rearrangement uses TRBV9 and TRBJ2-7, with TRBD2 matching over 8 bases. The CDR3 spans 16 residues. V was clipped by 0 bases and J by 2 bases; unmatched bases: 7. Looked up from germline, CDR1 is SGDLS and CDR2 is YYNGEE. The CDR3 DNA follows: TGTGCCAGCAGCGTAGGAGGCAGTAGCGGGACCTACGAGCAGTACTTC. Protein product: CASSVGGSSGTYEQYF. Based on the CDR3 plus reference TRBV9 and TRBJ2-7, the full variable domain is DSGVTQTPKHLITATGQRVTLRCSPRSGDLSVYWYQQSLDQGLQFLIQYYNGEERAKGNILERFSAQQFPDLHSELNLSSLELGDSALYFCASSVGGSSGTYEQYFGPGTRLTVT.

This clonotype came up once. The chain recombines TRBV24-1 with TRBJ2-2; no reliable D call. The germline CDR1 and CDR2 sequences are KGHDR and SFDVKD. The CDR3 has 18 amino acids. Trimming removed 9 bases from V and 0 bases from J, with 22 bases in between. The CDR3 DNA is TGTGCCACCCGAAGTGGAGAGGAAGCTGACGCGAACACCGGGGAGCTGTTTTTT. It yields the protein CATRSGEEADANTGELFF.

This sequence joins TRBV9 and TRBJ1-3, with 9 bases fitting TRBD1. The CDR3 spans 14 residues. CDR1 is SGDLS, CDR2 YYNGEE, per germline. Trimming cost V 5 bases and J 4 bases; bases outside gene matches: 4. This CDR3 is CASSGTGLGNTIYF. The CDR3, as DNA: TGTGCCAGCAGTGGGACAGGGCTCGGAAACACCATATATTTT.

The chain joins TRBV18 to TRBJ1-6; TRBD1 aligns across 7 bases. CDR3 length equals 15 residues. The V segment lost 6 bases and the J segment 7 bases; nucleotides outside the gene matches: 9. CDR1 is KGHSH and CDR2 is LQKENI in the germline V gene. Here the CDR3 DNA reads TGTGCCAGCTCGCAGATGGGACAGAGCAATTCACCCCTCCACTTT. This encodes CASSQMGQSNSPLHF.

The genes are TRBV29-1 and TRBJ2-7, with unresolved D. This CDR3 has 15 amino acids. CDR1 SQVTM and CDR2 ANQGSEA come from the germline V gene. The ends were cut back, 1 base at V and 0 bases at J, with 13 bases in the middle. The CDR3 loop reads CSVEAAAEDSYEQYF. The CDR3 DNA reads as TGCAGCGTTGAAGCGGCAGCCGAAGACTCCTACGAGCAGTACTTC.

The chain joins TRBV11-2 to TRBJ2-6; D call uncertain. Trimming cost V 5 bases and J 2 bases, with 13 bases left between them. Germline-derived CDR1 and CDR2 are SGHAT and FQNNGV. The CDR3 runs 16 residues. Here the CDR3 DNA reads TGTGCCAGCAGCATTACCGGTGGAGCTGGGGCCAACGTCCTGACTTTC. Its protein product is CASSITGGAGANVLTF. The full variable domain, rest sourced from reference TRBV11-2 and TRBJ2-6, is EAGVAQSPRYKIIEKRQSVAFWCNPISGHATLYWYQQILGQGPKLLIQFQNNGVVDDSQLPKDRFSAERLKGVDSTLKIQPAKLEDSAVYLCASSITGGAGANVLTFGAGSRLTVL.